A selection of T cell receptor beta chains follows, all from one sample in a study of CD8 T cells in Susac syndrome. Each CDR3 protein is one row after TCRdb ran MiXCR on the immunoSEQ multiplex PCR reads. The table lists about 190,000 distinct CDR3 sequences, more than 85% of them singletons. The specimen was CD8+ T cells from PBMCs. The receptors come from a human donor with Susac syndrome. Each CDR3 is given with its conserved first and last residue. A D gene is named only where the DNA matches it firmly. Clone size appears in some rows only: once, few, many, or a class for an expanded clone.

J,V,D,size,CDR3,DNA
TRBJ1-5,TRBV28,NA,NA,CASSRLGQDGPGPQHF,TGTGCCAGCAGCCGCCTGGGGCAGGACGGCCCTGGGCCCCAGCATTTT
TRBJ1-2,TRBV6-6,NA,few,CASRAGDGYTF,TGTGCCAGCAGGGCCGGGGATGGCTACACCTTC
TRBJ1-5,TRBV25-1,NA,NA,CASSERVGREGQPQHF,TGTGCCAGCAGTGAACGGGTTGGCAGGGAGGGTCAGCCCCAGCATTTT
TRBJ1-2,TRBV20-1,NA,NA,CSARTRDKVGYTF,TGCAGTGCTAGGACGCGGGACAAGGTTGGCTACACCTTC
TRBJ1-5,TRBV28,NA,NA,CASTLNLGVQPQHF,TGTGCCAGCACCCTCAACCTAGGGGTTCAGCCCCAGCATTTT
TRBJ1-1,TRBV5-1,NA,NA,CASSSDGQNTEAFF,TGCGCCAGCAGCTCCGACGGACAGAACACTGAAGCTTTCTTT
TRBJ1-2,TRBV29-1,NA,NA,CSSPADYGYTF,TGCAGCTCCCCCGCGGACTATGGCTACACCTTC
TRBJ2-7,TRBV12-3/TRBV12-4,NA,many,CASSLGAYEQYF,TGTGCCAGCAGTTTAGGGGCCTACGAGCAGTACTTC
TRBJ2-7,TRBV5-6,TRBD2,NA,CASRTTSGGYSYEQYF,TGTGCCAGCAGGACTACTAGCGGGGGGTACTCCTACGAGCAGTACTTC
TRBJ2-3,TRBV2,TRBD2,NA,CASSEGAGPSTDTQYF,TGTGCCAGCAGTGAAGGAGCGGGGCCTAGCACAGATACGCAGTATTTT
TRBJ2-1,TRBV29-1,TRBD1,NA,CSVLRDRGLSSYNEQFF,TGCAGCGTCCTCCGGGACAGGGGTTTAAGCTCCTACAATGAGCAGTTCTTC
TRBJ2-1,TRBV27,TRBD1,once,CASSLSGTGGYEQFF,TGTGCCAGCAGTTTATCCGGGACAGGGGGCTATGAGCAGTTCTTC
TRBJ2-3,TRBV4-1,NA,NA,CASSQVGSGQYF,TGCGCCAGCAGCCAAGTGGGTTCGGGGCAGTATTTT
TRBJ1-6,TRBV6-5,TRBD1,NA,CASSYPSTGQGSPLHF,TGTGCCAGCAGTTACCCTTCGACAGGGCAAGGTTCACCCCTCCACTTT
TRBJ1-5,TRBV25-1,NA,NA,CASSVAGHQPQHF,TGTGCCAGCAGTGTGGCAGGACATCAGCCCCAGCATTTT
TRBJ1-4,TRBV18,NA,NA,CASSPSGVFGEKLFF,TGTGCCAGCTCACCGTCAGGGGTGTTTGGTGAAAAACTGTTTTTT
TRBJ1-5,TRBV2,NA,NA,CASGTQPQHF,TGTGCCAGCGGGACACAGCCCCAGCATTTT
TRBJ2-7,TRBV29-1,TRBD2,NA,CSVEDPLAEPYEQYF,TGCAGCGTTGAAGATCCGCTAGCGGAGCCCTACGAGCAGTACTTC
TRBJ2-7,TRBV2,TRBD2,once,CASSLSGDDSYEQYF,TGTGCCAGCAGTTTAAGCGGGGACGACTCCTACGAGCAGTACTTC
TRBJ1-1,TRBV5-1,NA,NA,CASSSGQEPEAFF,TGCGCCAGCAGCTCGGGACAAGAGCCTGAAGCTTTCTTT